This TCR beta chain originates from a study of cytomegalovirus exposure and HLA in healthy donors. Across the study: Earlier sequencing of some 180 million T cells yielded 90 million to 140 million unique TCR beta sequences.

Germline V CDR1 and CDR2: SNHLY, FYNNEI. The CDR3 totals 13 residues. Trimming removed 5 bases at V and 7 bases at J, with 9 bases between. Turning to this clone: Its target is not known.

Whole-study results and caveats: Sequencing artifact likely explains a cluster of highly shared sequence variants.

The study ran its PCR with 60 Vbeta and 13 Jbeta primers. Only in-frame clones appear in the TCRdb table, and some are missing; sequencing was by immunoSEQ multiplex PCR. The sample carries around 150,000 clones, about 80% recorded once. The clonotype comes from a man aged 40-55 years in good health and CMV-seronegative. The specimen was PBMCs. The chain employs TRBV2 and TRBJ1-6; D gene ambiguous. The DNA of the CDR3 is TGTGCCAGCAGTCCCCGGGAGAATTCACCCCTCCACTTT. This translates into CASSPRENSPLHF.